This TCR beta chain was obtained from a study of OX40 agonist ivuxolimab in advanced cancers. Study conclusions and caveats: Nonresponders included some who also had low normalized T-cell clonal expansion.

Germline CDR1 is SGHAT and CDR2 is FQNNGV. The CDR3 loop spans 11 amino acids. V dropped 5 bases and J dropped 6 bases, with 5 bases sitting between them. Regarding this clone: Antigen specificity is unknown.

The method was immunoSEQ multiplex PCR; TCRdb's version includes in-frame clones alone and lacks a portion of them. The sample consists of 73,000 or so clones, 80% to 90% of them appearing once. The starting material was CD4+ or CD8+ T cells sorted from blood, obtained in a trial of the OX40 agonist ivuxolimab. This clonotype originated in an adult with an advanced solid tumor such as melanoma, head and neck, liver or kidney cancer. J is TRBJ2-1 and V is TRBV11-2; D is unresolved. Written as DNA, the CDR3 is TGTGCCAGCAGCCCCGCCAATGAGCAGTTCTTC. It encodes CASSPANEQFF.